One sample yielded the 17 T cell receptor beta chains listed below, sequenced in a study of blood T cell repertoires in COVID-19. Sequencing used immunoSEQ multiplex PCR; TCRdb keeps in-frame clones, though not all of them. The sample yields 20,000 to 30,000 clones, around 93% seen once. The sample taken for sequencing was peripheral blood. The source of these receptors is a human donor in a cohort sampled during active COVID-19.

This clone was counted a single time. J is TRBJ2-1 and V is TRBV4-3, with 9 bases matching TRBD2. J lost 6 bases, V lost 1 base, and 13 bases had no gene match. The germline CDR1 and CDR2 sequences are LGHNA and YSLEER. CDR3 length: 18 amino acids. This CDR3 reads CASSQGGGGGALGNEQFF. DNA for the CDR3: TGCGCCAGCAGCCAAGGAGGTGGCGGGGGGGCCCTAGGCAATGAGCAGTTCTTC.

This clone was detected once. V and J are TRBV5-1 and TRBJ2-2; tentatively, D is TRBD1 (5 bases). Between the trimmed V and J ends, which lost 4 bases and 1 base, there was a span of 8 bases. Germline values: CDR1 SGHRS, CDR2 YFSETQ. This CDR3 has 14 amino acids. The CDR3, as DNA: TGCGCCAGCAGCGCAAGGGGGAACACCGGGGAGCTGTTTTTT. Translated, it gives CASSARGNTGELFF.

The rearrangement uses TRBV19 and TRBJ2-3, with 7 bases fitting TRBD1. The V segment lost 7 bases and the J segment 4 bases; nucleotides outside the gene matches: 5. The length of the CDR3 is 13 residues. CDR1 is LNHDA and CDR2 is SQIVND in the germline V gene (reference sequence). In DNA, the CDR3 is TGTGCCAGTAAGGACAGGCAGGCAGATACGCAGTATTTT. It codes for CASKDRQADTQYF.

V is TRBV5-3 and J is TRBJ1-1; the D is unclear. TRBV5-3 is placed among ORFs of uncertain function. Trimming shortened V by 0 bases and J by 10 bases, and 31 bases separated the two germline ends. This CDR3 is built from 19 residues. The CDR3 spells CARSLAIGDRKYPNSRAFF. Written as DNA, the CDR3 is TGTGCCAGAAGCTTGGCGATCGGGGATCGGAAGTACCCGAATAGCAGAGCTTTCTTT.

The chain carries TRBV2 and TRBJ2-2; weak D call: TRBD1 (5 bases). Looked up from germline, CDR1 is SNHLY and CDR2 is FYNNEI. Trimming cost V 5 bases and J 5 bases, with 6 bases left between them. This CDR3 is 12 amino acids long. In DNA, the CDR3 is TGTGCCAGCAGTCCAGGGACCGGGGAGCTGTTTTTT. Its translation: CASSPGTGELFF.

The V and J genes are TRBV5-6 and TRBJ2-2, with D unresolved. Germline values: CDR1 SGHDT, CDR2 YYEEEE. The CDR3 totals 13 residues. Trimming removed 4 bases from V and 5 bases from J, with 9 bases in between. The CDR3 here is CASSMDLTGELFF. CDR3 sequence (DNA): TGTGCCAGCAGCATGGACCTAACCGGGGAGCTGTTTTTT.

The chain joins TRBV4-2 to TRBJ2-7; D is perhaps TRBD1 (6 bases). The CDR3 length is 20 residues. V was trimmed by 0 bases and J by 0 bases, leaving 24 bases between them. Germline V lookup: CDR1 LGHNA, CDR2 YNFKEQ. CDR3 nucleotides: TGTGCCAGCAGCCAAGATATAAGTGCTCCGGGACACTCAGACTCCTACGAGCAGTACTTC. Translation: CASSQDISAPGHSDSYEQYF.

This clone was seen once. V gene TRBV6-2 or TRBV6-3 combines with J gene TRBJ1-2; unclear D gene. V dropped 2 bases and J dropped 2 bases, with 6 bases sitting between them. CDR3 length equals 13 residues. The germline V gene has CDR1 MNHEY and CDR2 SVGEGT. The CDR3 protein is CASSYQSNYGYTF. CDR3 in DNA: TGTGCCAGCAGTTACCAGTCGAACTATGGCTACACCTTC.

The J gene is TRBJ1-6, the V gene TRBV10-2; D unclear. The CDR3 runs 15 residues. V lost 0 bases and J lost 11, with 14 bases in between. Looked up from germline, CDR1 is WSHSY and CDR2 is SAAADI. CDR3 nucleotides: TGCGCCAGCAGTGAGTCAGGTCCGAACGGAGCACCCCTCCACTTT. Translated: CASSESGPNGAPLHF.

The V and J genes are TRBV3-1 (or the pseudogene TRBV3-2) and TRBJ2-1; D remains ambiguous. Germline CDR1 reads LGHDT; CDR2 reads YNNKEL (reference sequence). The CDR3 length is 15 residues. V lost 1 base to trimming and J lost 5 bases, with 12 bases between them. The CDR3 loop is CASSQVFTGNNEQFF. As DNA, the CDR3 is TGTGCCAGCAGCCAAGTTTTTACTGGTAACAATGAGCAGTTCTTC.

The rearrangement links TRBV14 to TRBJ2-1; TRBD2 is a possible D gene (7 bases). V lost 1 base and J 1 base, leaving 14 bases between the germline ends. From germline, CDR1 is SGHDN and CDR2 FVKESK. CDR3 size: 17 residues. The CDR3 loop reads CASSQGQRGGSYNEQFF. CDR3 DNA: TGTGCCAGCAGCCAAGGCCAGAGGGGGGGATCCTACAATGAGCAGTTCTTC.

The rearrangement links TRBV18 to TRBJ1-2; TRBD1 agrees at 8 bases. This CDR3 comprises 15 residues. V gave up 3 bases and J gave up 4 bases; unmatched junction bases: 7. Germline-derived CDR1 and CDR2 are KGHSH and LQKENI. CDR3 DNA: TGTGCCAGCTCACCTTCACAGGGGGGGTCCTATGGCTACACCTTC. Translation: CASSPSQGGSYGYTF.

The CDR3: CASSYRGMAEETQYF. The CDR3 DNA sequence: TGTGCCAGCAGCTACAGGGGTATGGCCGAAGAGACCCAGTACTTC. The chain uses TRBV6-5 and TRBJ2-5; the match to TRBD1 covers 7 bases. CDR1 and CDR2 (germline): MNHEY, SVGAGI. This CDR3 is 15 amino acids long. The junction had 10 bases not matched to a gene; V was cut back by 6 bases and J by 3 bases.

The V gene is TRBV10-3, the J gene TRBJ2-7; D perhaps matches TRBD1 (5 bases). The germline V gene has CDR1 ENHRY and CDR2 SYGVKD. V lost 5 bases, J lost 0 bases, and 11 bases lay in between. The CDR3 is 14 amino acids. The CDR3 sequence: CAISYVDTSYEQYF. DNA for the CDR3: TGTGCCATCAGTTACGTGGACACCTCCTACGAGCAGTACTTC.

CDR3 in amino acids: CAISEPGRGHTDTQYF. Written as DNA, the CDR3 is TGTGCCATCAGTGAGCCAGGGCGGGGGCACACAGATACGCAGTATTTT. This chain uses TRBV10-3 with TRBJ2-3; a weak D match, TRBD2 (7 bases). CDR1 is ENHRY, CDR2 SYGVKD, per germline. Trimming removed 2 bases from V and 2 bases from J, with 14 bases in between. The CDR3 loop spans 16 amino acids.

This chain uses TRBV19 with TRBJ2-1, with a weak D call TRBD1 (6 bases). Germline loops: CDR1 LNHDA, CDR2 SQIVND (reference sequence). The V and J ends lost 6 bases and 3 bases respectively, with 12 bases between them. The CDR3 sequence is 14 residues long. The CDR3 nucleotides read TGTGCCAGTAGCCCCGGGACATACTACAATGAGCAGTTCTTC. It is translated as CASSPGTYYNEQFF.

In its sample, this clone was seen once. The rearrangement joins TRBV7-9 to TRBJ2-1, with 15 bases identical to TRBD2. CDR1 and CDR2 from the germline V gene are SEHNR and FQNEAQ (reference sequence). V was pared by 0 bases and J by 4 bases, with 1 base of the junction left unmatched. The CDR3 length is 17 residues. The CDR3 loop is CASSLAGLAGGYNEQFF. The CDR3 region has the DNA TGTGCCAGCAGCTTAGCGGGACTAGCGGGGGGATACAATGAGCAGTTCTTC.